The rows below give T cell receptor beta chains drawn from one sample of a study of T cells in Graves' hyperthyroidism and ophthalmopathy. MiXCR was run by TCRdb on the multiplex PCR reads, yielding one entry per CDR3 protein. The sample has 380,000 or so distinct CDR3 sequences, under 20% seen once. Input material: blood. The receptors here all came from a woman aged 18-30 years with Graves' hyperthyroidism. The CDR3 runs from the conserved cysteine through the conserved F or W. The order of the fields is D gene, J gene, V gene, clone size, CDR3 protein, CDR3 DNA. D genes are given only for firm matches. Rows may omit the clone size; those that give it use once, few, many or a size class.

-	TRBJ2-7	TRBV19	many	CASSMGPGGTYEQYF	TGTGCCAGTAGTATGGGGCCGGGCGGCACCTACGAGCAGTACTTC
TRBD1	TRBJ1-3	TRBV11-2	-	CASRLLQGAVGNTIYF	TGTGCCAGCAGGCTTCTCCAGGGGGCAGTTGGAAACACCATATATTTT
-	TRBJ1-1	TRBV10-1	many	CASSEWRVMNTEAFF	TGCGCCAGCAGTGAGTGGAGAGTCATGAACACTGAAGCTTTCTTT
TRBD1	TRBJ2-5	TRBV12-3/TRBV12-4	-	CASSPTGTGFVETQYF	TGTGCCAGCAGCCCGACCGGGACAGGGTTCGTGGAGACCCAGTACTTC
-	TRBJ1-2	TRBV12-3/TRBV12-4	once	CASRTLQGYTF	TGTGCCAGCAGGACCCTCCAGGGCTACACCTTC
-	TRBJ2-7	TRBV28	many	CASSLCIIGAGDPYEQYF	TGTGCCAGCAGTTTATGCATAATTGGGGCAGGGGACCCCTACGAGCAGTACTTC
-	TRBJ1-5	TRBV20-1	many	CSARGTSNQPQHF	TGCAGTGCTAGGGGGACTTCGAATCAGCCCCAGCATTTT
-	TRBJ1-2	TRBV20-1	many	CSARPLGRGAYYGYTF	TGCAGTGCTAGACCGCTTGGTAGGGGCGCCTACTATGGCTACACCTTC
-	TRBJ1-2	TRBV19	many	CASSPPATYNYGYTF	TGTGCCAGTAGTCCCCCGGCAACTTATAACTATGGCTACACCTTC
TRBD1	TRBJ2-2	TRBV28	many	CASSSPGQAGELFF	TGTGCCAGCAGTTCCCCAGGACAGGCCGGGGAGCTGTTTTTT
TRBD2	TRBJ2-2	TRBV9	-	CASTASGGHGTGELFF	TGTGCCAGCACCGCTAGCGGGGGGCATGGCACCGGGGAGCTGTTTTTT
TRBD1	TRBJ1-2	TRBV14	many	CASSPKWEDRALTF	TGTGCCAGCAGCCCCAAATGGGAAGACAGGGCTCTCACCTTC
-	TRBJ2-6	TRBV11-2	-	CASRTWGAVGANVLTF	TGTGCCAGCAGAACCTGGGGGGCGGTTGGGGCCAACGTCCTGACTTTC
-	TRBJ1-1	TRBV30	many	CAWSVSTLFYPASEAFF	TGTGCCTGGAGTGTAAGTACCCTATTCTACCCAGCCTCTGAAGCTTTCTTT
-	TRBJ1-5	TRBV12-3/TRBV12-4	-	CASSEPPDQPQHF	TGTGCCAGCAGCGAACCACCCGATCAGCCCCAGCATTTT
-	TRBJ2-5	TRBV15	many	CATSRAREETQYF	TGTGCCACCAGCAGAGCTCGGGAGGAGACCCAGTACTTC
-	TRBJ1-5	TRBV2	many	CASSFRGIRGNQPQHF	TGTGCCAGCAGTTTTCGAGGGATTCGTGGCAATCAGCCCCAGCATTTT
TRBD1	TRBJ1-3	TRBV11-2	many	CASGTGVFGNTIYF	TGTGCCAGCGGGACAGGGGTTTTTGGAAACACCATATATTTT
-	TRBJ2-5	TRBV20-1	many	CSASQRETQYF	TGCAGTGCTAGCCAGCGGGAGACCCAGTACTTC
-	TRBJ1-2	TRBV6-1	-	CASSTEAHYGYTF	TGTGCCAGCAGCACCGAAGCCCATTATGGCTACACCTTC
-	TRBJ1-1	TRBV5-6	few	CASSLGVSPHEAFF	TGTGCCAGCAGCTTGGGGGTCTCACCCCATGAAGCTTTCTTT
-	TRBJ2-5	TRBV20-1	many	CSASLMGPETQYF	TGCAGTGCTAGCCTCATGGGCCCAGAGACCCAGTACTTC
-	TRBJ1-3	TRBV7-8	many	CASSFPSGNTIYF	TGTGCCAGCAGCTTCCCCTCTGGAAACACCATATATTTT
-	TRBJ2-7	TRBV4-1	many	CASSQEEQSFYEQYF	TGCGCCAGCAGCCAAGAGGAACAGAGCTTCTACGAGCAGTACTTC
-	TRBJ1-5	TRBV5-5	many	CASSFRLDQPQHF	TGTGCCAGCAGCTTCCGCCTTGACCAGCCCCAGCATTTT
-	TRBJ1-5	TRBV6-2/TRBV6-3	-	CASSYPTIRNQPQHF	TGTGCCAGCAGTTACCCGACTATCCGGAATCAGCCCCAGCATTTT
-	TRBJ1-1	TRBV19	-	CASSRDRLPMNTEAFF	TGTGCCAGTAGCCGGGACCGACTTCCGATGAACACTGAAGCTTTCTTT
TRBD1	TRBJ2-7	TRBV19	-	CASRIQGGGSYEQYF	TGTGCCAGTAGAATACAGGGGGGAGGCTCCTACGAGCAGTACTTC
-	TRBJ2-6	TRBV25-1	many	CASSEYEGGRGANVLTF	TGTGCCAGCAGTGAATATGAAGGGGGGAGAGGGGCCAACGTCCTGACTTTC
TRBD1	TRBJ1-1	TRBV27	many	CASRGQGLFPEAFF	TGTGCCAGCAGGGGACAGGGCTTATTTCCTGAAGCTTTCTTT
TRBD1	TRBJ1-1	TRBV19	many	CANPTGDTEAFF	TGTGCCAACCCAACAGGGGACACTGAAGCTTTCTTT
TRBD1	TRBJ1-3	TRBV3-1	few	CASRGQGVNTIYF	TGTGCCAGCAGGGGACAGGGGGTAAACACCATATATTTT
-	TRBJ2-1	TRBV11-2	few	CASNPVGGNEQFF	TGTGCCAGCAACCCGGTGGGCGGGAATGAGCAGTTCTTC
-	TRBJ2-7	TRBV29-1	few	CSVERSGYEQYF	TGCAGCGTTGAAAGGTCCGGATACGAGCAGTACTTC
-	TRBJ1-2	TRBV3-1	few	CASRAPGVSYGYTF	TGTGCCAGCAGAGCCCCAGGGGTTTCCTATGGCTACACCTTC
TRBD2	TRBJ2-5	TRBV3-1	-	CASSQEPAGELETQYF	TGTGCCAGCAGCCAAGAGCCAGCGGGGGAGTTGGAGACCCAGTACTTC
TRBD1	TRBJ2-7	TRBV6-1	many	CASSETGGTYEQYF	TGTGCCAGCAGTGAAACAGGGGGGACCTACGAGCAGTACTTC
-	TRBJ2-7	TRBV5-1	many	CASSWSGEQYF	TGCGCCAGCAGCTGGAGCGGCGAGCAGTACTTC
-	TRBJ1-1	TRBV27	-	CASSPWTANTEAFF	TGTGCCAGCAGTCCGTGGACGGCAAACACTGAAGCTTTCTTT
-	TRBJ2-4	TRBV9	few	CASSAFKNIQYF	TGTGCCAGCAGCGCTTTCAAAAACATTCAGTACTTC
-	TRBJ1-5	TRBV19	-	CASSVALEATQHF	TGTGCCAGTAGTGTAGCCCTAGAAGCGACCCAGCATTTT
-	TRBJ1-2	TRBV24-1	many	CATSESGTPYGYTF	TGTGCCACCAGTGAATCCGGGACACCTTATGGCTACACCTTC
-	TRBJ2-7	TRBV19	many	CASALGRAGTYEQYF	TGTGCCAGTGCCCTCGGCCGCGCGGGGACCTACGAGCAGTACTTC
-	TRBJ1-1	TRBV6-6	many	CASSSPVNTEAFF	TGTGCCAGCAGTTCTCCGGTGAACACTGAAGCTTTCTTT
-	TRBJ1-2	TRBV27	-	CASTTAGMGYTF	TGTGCCAGCACCACGGCGGGGATGGGCTACACCTTC
-	TRBJ1-1	TRBV7-9	many	CASSPREMNTEAFF	TGTGCCAGCAGCCCGCGGGAGATGAACACTGAAGCTTTCTTT
-	TRBJ1-1	TRBV13	few	CASSLGTGITEAFF	TGTGCCAGCAGCTTAGGGACTGGGATTACTGAAGCTTTCTTT
-	TRBJ1-5	TRBV6-5	many	CASSYGRGSNQPQHF	TGTGCCAGCAGTTACGGCAGGGGCAGCAATCAGCCCCAGCATTTT
-	TRBJ1-2	TRBV20-1	many	CSAATPQPSNYGYTF	TGCAGTGCCGCGACTCCACAGCCCTCGAACTATGGCTACACCTTC
-	TRBJ2-2	TRBV6-1	-	CAIEQGNTGELFF	TGTGCCATCGAACAGGGAAACACCGGGGAGCTGTTTTTT
-	TRBJ1-1	TRBV2	many	CAVPPYRSEAFF	TGTGCCGTCCCCCCCTACAGGTCTGAAGCTTTCTTT
TRBD1	TRBJ2-7	TRBV11-2	many	CASSSPGQGRKSYEQYF	TGTGCCAGCAGCTCCCCTGGACAGGGAAGGAAATCCTACGAGCAGTACTTC
-	TRBJ1-2	TRBV12-3/TRBV12-4	many	CASSFETYGYTF	TGTGCCAGCAGTTTTGAGACCTATGGCTACACCTTC
-	TRBJ1-4	TRBV6-1	many	CASRPWGTNEKLFF	TGTGCCAGCAGGCCGTGGGGGACTAATGAAAAACTGTTTTTT
-	TRBJ2-7	TRBV4-1	many	CASSQGMGTYEQYF	TGCGCCAGCAGCCAAGGGATGGGAACCTACGAGCAGTACTTC
TRBD1	TRBJ1-3	TRBV11-1	many	CASSLDGTGSGNTIYF	TGTGCCAGCAGCTTAGACGGGACAGGGTCTGGAAACACCATATATTTT